Listed below are T cell receptor beta chains from one sample, sequenced in a study of blood T cell repertoires in COVID-19. This table comes from immunoSEQ multiplex PCR, and its TCRdb copy is limited to in-frame clones, with some not included. This table has 250,000 to 400,000 clones, 85% appearing once. The source material was PBMCs or T cells enriched from blood (not recorded which). These receptors all stem from a woman in her 30s who had been exposed to COVID-19. The CDR3 runs from the conserved cysteine through the conserved F or W. A D gene is named only where the DNA matches it firmly. The size entry is marked missing in some rows and otherwise reads once, few, many or a size class.

j_gene: TRBJ2-2; d_gene: -; abundance: -; v_gene: TRBV9; CDR3aa: CASSVQGSGELFF; CDR3nt: TGTGCCAGCAGCGTTCAGGGGAGCGGGGAGCTGTTTTTT
j_gene: TRBJ2-1; d_gene: TRBD2; abundance: few; v_gene: TRBV6-5; CDR3aa: CASSYLRGGEQFF; CDR3nt: TGTGCCAGCAGTTATCTGCGGGGGGGCGAGCAGTTCTTC
j_gene: TRBJ1-5; d_gene: TRBD1; abundance: -; v_gene: TRBV6-5; CDR3aa: CASRHGTGSGQPQHF; CDR3nt: TGTGCCAGCAGACACGGGACAGGGTCAGGGCAGCCCCAGCATTTT
j_gene: TRBJ1-5; d_gene: -; abundance: -; v_gene: TRBV7-2; CDR3aa: CASSLGPNNQPQHF; CDR3nt: TGTGCCAGCAGCTTAGGTCCCAATAATCAGCCCCAGCATTTT
j_gene: TRBJ2-7; d_gene: -; abundance: -; v_gene: TRBV4-2; CDR3aa: CASSQENSVLHEQYF; CDR3nt: TGTGCCAGCAGCCAAGAAAATTCAGTTCTCCACGAGCAGTACTTC
j_gene: TRBJ1-2; d_gene: -; abundance: -; v_gene: TRBV19; CDR3aa: CASRDSFIYGYTF; CDR3nt: TGTGCCAGTAGGGACTCCTTTATCTATGGCTACACCTTC
j_gene: TRBJ2-5; d_gene: -; abundance: -; v_gene: TRBV10-1; CDR3aa: CASSESTATGGVQETQYF; CDR3nt: TGCGCCAGCAGTGAGTCGACCGCCACTGGAGGGGTCCAAGAGACCCAGTACTTC
j_gene: TRBJ2-7; d_gene: -; abundance: -; v_gene: TRBV12-2; CDR3aa: CASRLVISGSRDF; CDR3nt: TGTGCAAGTCGCTTAGTTATTAGCGGGAGTAGGGACTTC
j_gene: TRBJ2-7; d_gene: TRBD2; abundance: -; v_gene: TRBV7-3; CDR3aa: CASSPTDGTSGMSEQYF; CDR3nt: TGTGCCAGCAGCCCGACGGACGGGACTAGCGGGATGAGCGAGCAGTACTTC
j_gene: TRBJ2-5; d_gene: -; abundance: once; v_gene: TRBV9; CDR3aa: CASSVRGRREETQYF; CDR3nt: TGTGCCAGCAGCGTACGGGGGAGACGAGAAGAGACCCAGTACTTC
j_gene: TRBJ2-7; d_gene: TRBD1; abundance: -; v_gene: TRBV2; CDR3aa: CASSEEGQGISEQYF; CDR3nt: TGTGCCAGCAGTGAGGAGGGACAGGGCATCTCCGAGCAGTACTTC
j_gene: TRBJ2-3; d_gene: -; abundance: -; v_gene: TRBV9; CDR3aa: CASSVEGNTQYF; CDR3nt: TGTGCCAGCAGCGTTGAGGGAAATACGCAGTATTTT
j_gene: TRBJ2-7; d_gene: -; abundance: -; v_gene: TRBV7-6; CDR3aa: CASSFLGLAGDTKQYF; CDR3nt: TGTGCCAGCAGCTTTTTAGGTTTGGCGGGGGACACTAAGCAGTACTTC
j_gene: TRBJ1-5; d_gene: -; abundance: -; v_gene: TRBV5-1; CDR3aa: CASSEQGGNQPQHF; CDR3nt: TGCGCCAGCAGTGAACAGGGTGGTAATCAGCCCCAGCATTTT
j_gene: TRBJ2-7; d_gene: TRBD1; abundance: -; v_gene: TRBV18; CDR3aa: CASSRTGETYEQYF; CDR3nt: TGTGCCAGCTCACGGACAGGGGAAACCTACGAGCAGTACTTC
j_gene: TRBJ1-1; d_gene: -; abundance: -; v_gene: TRBV4-3; CDR3aa: CASSQESSGSEAFF; CDR3nt: TGCGCCAGCAGCCAAGAATCGTCGGGGTCGGAAGCTTTCTTT
j_gene: TRBJ2-5; d_gene: TRBD2; abundance: -; v_gene: TRBV28; CDR3aa: CASSFPLAGVQETQYF; CDR3nt: TGTGCCAGCAGTTTCCCACTAGCGGGGGTCCAAGAGACCCAGTACTTC
j_gene: TRBJ1-4; d_gene: TRBD1; abundance: -; v_gene: TRBV30; CDR3aa: CAWRSWTGGHEKLFF; CDR3nt: TGTGCCTGGAGATCATGGACAGGGGGGCATGAAAAACTGTTTTTT
j_gene: TRBJ1-4; d_gene: -; abundance: -; v_gene: TRBV28; CDR3aa: CASSLRGARVWVEKLFF; CDR3nt: TGTGCCAGCAGTTTACGGGGGGCGCGGGTCTGGGTAGAAAAACTGTTTTTT
j_gene: TRBJ2-1; d_gene: -; abundance: -; v_gene: TRBV6-2/TRBV6-3; CDR3aa: CASSYIEVGEQFF; CDR3nt: TGTGCCAGCAGTTACATAGAGGTGGGTGAGCAGTTCTTC
j_gene: TRBJ1-2; d_gene: TRBD1; abundance: -; v_gene: TRBV27; CDR3aa: CASSHRDRGRSGYTF; CDR3nt: TGTGCCAGCAGTCACCGGGACAGGGGGAGATCTGGCTACACCTTC
j_gene: TRBJ2-1; d_gene: TRBD2; abundance: -; v_gene: TRBV7-6; CDR3aa: CASSSSSGGYNEQFF; CDR3nt: TGTGCCAGCAGCTCATCTAGCGGGGGGTACAATGAGCAGTTCTTC
j_gene: TRBJ2-5; d_gene: -; abundance: -; v_gene: TRBV3-1/TRBV3-2; CDR3aa: CASSADSYQETQYF; CDR3nt: TGTGCCAGCAGCGCGGACAGCTACCAAGAGACCCAGTACTTC